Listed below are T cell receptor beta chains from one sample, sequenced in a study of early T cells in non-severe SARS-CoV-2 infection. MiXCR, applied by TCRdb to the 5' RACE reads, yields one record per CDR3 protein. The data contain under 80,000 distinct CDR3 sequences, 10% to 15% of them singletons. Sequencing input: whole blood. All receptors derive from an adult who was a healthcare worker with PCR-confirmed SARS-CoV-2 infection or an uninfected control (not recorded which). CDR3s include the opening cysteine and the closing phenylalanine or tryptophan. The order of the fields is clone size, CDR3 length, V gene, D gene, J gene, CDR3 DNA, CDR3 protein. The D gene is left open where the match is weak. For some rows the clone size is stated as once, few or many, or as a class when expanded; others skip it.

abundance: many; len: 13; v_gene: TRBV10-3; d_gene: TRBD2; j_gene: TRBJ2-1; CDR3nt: TGTGCCAGTTCTAGCGGGGGGATCAATGAGCAGTTCTTC; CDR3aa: CASSSGGINEQFF
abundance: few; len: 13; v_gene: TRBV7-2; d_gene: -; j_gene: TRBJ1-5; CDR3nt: TGTGCCAGCAGCTTAGTGGGGTCTCAGCCCCAGCATTTT; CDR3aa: CASSLVGSQPQHF
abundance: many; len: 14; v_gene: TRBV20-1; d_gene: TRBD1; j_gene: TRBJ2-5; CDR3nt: TGCAGTGCTAGGGCGGAGACAGGGGCAGAGACCCAGTACTTC; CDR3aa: CSARAETGAETQYF
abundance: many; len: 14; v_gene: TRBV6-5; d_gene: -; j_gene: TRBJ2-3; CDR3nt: TGTGCCAGCAGTAGTTGGGACAGCACAGATACGCAGTATTTT; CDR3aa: CASSSWDSTDTQYF
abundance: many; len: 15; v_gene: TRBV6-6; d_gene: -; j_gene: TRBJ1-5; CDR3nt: TGTGCCAGCAGTCCCGGCATTTTCGGCAATCAGCCCCAGCATTTT; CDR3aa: CASSPGIFGNQPQHF
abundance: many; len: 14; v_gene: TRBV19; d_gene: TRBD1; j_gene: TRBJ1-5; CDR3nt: TGTGCCAGTACCTCTGACAGGGGTGGTCAGCCCCAGCATTTT; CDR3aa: CASTSDRGGQPQHF
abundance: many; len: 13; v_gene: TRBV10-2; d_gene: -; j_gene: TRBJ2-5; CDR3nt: TGCGCCAGCAGTATAAGGGGAAAGGAGACCCAGTACTTC; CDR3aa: CASSIRGKETQYF
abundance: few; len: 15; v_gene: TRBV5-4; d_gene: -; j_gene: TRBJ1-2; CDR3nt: TGTGCCAGCAGCCCTACAGGAGGCGAGGGGTATGGCTACACCTTC; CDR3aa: CASSPTGGEGYGYTF
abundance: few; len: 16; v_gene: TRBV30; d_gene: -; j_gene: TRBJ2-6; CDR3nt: TGTGCCTGGAGTGTAGAGACCCCCTCTGGGGCCAACGTCCTGACTTTC; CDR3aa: CAWSVETPSGANVLTF
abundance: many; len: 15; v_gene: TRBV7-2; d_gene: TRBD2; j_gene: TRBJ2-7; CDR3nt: TGTGCCAGCAGCTTACATGGCGGGGGGGCCTACGAGCAGTACTTC; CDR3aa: CASSLHGGGAYEQYF
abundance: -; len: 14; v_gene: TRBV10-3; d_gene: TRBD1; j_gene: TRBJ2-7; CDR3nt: TGTGCCATCAGTGAAAAGGACAGGGGCTACGAGCAGTACTTC; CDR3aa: CAISEKDRGYEQYF
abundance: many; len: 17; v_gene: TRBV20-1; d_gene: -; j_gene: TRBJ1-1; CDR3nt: TGCAGTGCTAGAGGTATACCGGGACTCCTAGGGGACACTGAAGCTTTCTTT; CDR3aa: CSARGIPGLLGDTEAFF
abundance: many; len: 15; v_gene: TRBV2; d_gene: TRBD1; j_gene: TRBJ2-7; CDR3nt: TGTGCCAGCAGTGAAAGGGACAGGGGAGGCTACGAGCAGTACTTC; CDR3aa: CASSERDRGGYEQYF
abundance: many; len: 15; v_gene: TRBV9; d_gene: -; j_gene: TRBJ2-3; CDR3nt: TGTGCCAGCAGTCATCGGGGGACTAGCACAGATACGCAGTATTTT; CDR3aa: CASSHRGTSTDTQYF
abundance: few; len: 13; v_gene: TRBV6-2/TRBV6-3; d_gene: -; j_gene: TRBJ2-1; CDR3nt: TGTGCCAGCAGTTACCTGGTATACAATGAGCAGTTCTTC; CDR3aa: CASSYLVYNEQFF
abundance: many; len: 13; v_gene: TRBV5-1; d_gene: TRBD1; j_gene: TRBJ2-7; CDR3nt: TGCGCCAGCAGCGCAGGACAGGGGTACGAGCAGTACTTC; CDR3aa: CASSAGQGYEQYF
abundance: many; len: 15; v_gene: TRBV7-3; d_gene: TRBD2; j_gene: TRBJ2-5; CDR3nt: TGTGCCAGCAGCTCAGGGACTAGTGGGCAAGAGACCCAGTACTTC; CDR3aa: CASSSGTSGQETQYF
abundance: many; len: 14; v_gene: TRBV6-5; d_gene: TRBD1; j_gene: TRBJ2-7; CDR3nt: TGTGCCAGCAGTTACTTGGGACAGATGTACGAGCAGTACTTC; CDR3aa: CASSYLGQMYEQYF
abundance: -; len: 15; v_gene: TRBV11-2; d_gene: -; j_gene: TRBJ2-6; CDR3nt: TGTGCCAGCAGCGTGAACCGGGAAGGGGCCAACGTCCTGACTTTC; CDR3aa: CASSVNREGANVLTF
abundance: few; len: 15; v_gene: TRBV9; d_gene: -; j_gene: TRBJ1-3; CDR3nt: TGTGCCAGCAGCGTAGGGGAAGTGTCTGGAAACACCATATATTTT; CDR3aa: CASSVGEVSGNTIYF
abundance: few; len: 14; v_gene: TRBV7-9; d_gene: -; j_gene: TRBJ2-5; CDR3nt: TGTGCCAGCAGCTTAAACAGCTACCAAGAGACCCAGTACTTC; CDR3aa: CASSLNSYQETQYF
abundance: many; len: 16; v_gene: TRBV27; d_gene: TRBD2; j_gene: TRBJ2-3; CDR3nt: TGTGCCAGCAGTGGCCGCGGGGGGCCCCGCCTCGATACGCAGTATTTT; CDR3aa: CASSGRGGPRLDTQYF
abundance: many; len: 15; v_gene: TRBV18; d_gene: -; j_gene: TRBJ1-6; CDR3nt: TGTGCCAGCTCACCACGGGTGACAACAAATTCACCCCTCCACTTT; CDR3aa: CASSPRVTTNSPLHF
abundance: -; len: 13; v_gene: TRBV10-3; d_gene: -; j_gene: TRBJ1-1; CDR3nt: TGTGCCATCAGCGAAACAGGGATGGGTGAAGCTTTCTTT; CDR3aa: CAISETGMGEAFF
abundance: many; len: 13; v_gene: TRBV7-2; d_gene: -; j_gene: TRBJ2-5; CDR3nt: TGTGCCAGCAGCTTTAACGGTCAAGAGACCCAGTACTTC; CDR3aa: CASSFNGQETQYF
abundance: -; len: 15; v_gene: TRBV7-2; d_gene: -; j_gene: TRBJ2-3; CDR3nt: TGTGCCAGCAGCTTTAGGAGGTTTTCCACAGATACGCAGTATTTT; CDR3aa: CASSFRRFSTDTQYF
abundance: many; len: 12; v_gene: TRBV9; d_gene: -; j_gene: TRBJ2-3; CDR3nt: TGTGCCAGCAGCTCACGGGACTCCACGCAGTATTTT; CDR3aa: CASSSRDSTQYF
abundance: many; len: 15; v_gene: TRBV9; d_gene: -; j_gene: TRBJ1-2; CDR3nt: TGTGCCAGCAGCGGGGGAGGGCAGAAGAACTATGGCTACACCTTC; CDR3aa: CASSGGGQKNYGYTF
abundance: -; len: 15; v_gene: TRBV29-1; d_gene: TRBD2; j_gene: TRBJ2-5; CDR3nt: TGCAGCGTTGAACGACTAGCGGGGATGGAGGAGACCCAGTACTTC; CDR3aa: CSVERLAGMEETQYF
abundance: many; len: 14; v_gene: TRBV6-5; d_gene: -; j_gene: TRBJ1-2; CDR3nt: TGTGCCAGCACCGAGTCGGGGCGAGGTCATGGCTACACCTTC; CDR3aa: CASTESGRGHGYTF
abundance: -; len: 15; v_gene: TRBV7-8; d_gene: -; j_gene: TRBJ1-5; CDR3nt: TGTGCCAGCAGCTTAGCGGCCGGCCCCAATCAGCCCCAGCATTTT; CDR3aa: CASSLAAGPNQPQHF
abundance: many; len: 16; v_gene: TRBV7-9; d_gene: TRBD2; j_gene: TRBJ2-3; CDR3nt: TGTGCCAGCAGCTTACTGGTCGGGGGGGCCATAGATACGCAGTATTTT; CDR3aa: CASSLLVGGAIDTQYF
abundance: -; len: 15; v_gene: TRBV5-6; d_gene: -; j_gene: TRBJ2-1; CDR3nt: TGTGCCAGCAGCTTCGCGGACTTGTTCGGGAATGAGCAGTTCTTC; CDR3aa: CASSFADLFGNEQFF
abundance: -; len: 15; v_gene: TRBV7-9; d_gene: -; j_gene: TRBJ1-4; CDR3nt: TGTGCCAGCAGACCTCCGGGCCTGGGTAATGAAAAACTGTTTTTT; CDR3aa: CASRPPGLGNEKLFF